The 13 T cell receptor beta chains presented below share a single source sample, sequenced in a study of control samples from healthy donors and cancer patients. Data came from immunoSEQ multiplex PCR; TCRdb stores just in-frame clones and leaves some out. Of approximately 150,000 clones listed, 96% are singletons. Sequencing used blood. All receptors come from a woman under 40 in good health.

The rearrangement links TRBV7-2 to TRBJ2-7; D gene unclear. The CDR3 contains 13 residues. Per the germline V gene, CDR1 is SGHTA and CDR2 is FQGNSA. Trimming stripped 3 bases from V and 6 bases from J, with 12 bases between. In DNA form, the CDR3 reads TGTGCCAGCAGCTTTAGTGACATCCCCGAGCAGTACTTC. Its protein is CASSFSDIPEQYF.

The V call is TRBV28, the J call TRBJ2-1, with D possibly being TRBD2 (5 bases). This CDR3 contains 13 residues. Germline lookup yields CDR1 MDHEN and CDR2 SYDVKM. Trimming left V 4 bases short and J 14 bases short, with 18 bases between. DNA for the CDR3: TGTGCCAGCAGTTCGGGCGCGACTATGAGGGAGTTCTTC. Protein: CASSSGATMREFF.

The J gene is TRBJ1-4, the V gene TRBV7-2, with D uncertain. Deletions cut 5 bases from V and 7 bases from J, with 14 bases between. CDR1 and CDR2 from the germline V gene are SGHTA and FQGNSA. CDR3 size: 14 residues. The CDR3 DNA sequence: TGTGCCAGCAGCCCCGGGCCGGGCCGTGAAAAACTGTTTTTT. Amino acid sequence: CASSPGPGREKLFF.

V and J are TRBV7-9 and TRBJ1-5; D gene unclear. This CDR3 has 12 amino acids. V lost 3 bases and J lost 4, with 4 bases in between. In germline, CDR1 is SEHNR, CDR2 FQNEAQ (reference sequence). CDR3 amino acids: CASSFMNQPQHF. The CDR3 DNA reads as TGTGCCAGCAGCTTTATGAATCAGCCCCAGCATTTT. Based on the CDR3 plus reference TRBV7-9 and TRBJ1-5, the full variable domain is DTGVSQNPRHKITKRGQNVTFRCDPISEHNRLYWYRQTLGQGPEFLTYFQNEAQLEKSRLLSDRFSAERPKGSFSTLEIQRTEQGDSAMYLCASSFMNQPQHFGDGTRLSIL.

This clone was seen only once. The genes are TRBV5-4 and TRBJ2-1, with unresolved D. Germline V CDR1 and CDR2: SGHNT, YYREEE (reference sequence). The CDR3 has 17 residues. Trimming pared 4 bases from V and 1 base from J, leaving 18 bases between. CDR3 in amino acids: CASSPRSLTRSYNEQFF. CDR3 DNA sequence: TGTGCCAGCAGCCCCCGATCCCTTACCAGATCCTACAATGAGCAGTTCTTC.

This CDR3 is CASSIGHSPGDTQYF. The DNA for the CDR3 is TGTGCCAGTAGTATAGGGCACTCCCCTGGTGATACGCAGTATTTT. The chain joins TRBV19 to TRBJ2-3; D unclear. Germline values: CDR1 LNHDA, CDR2 SQIVND (reference sequence). There are 15 residues in the CDR3. V lost 1 base to trimming and J lost 6 bases, with 14 bases between them.

The chain has TRBV4-2 and TRBJ2-7, with D possibly being TRBD1 (5 bases). This CDR3 region has 15 residues. Germline loops: CDR1 LGHNA, CDR2 YNFKEQ. The germline V and J ends were trimmed by 5 bases and 0 bases, with 14 bases remaining between them. The CDR3 spells CASSFRTSFSYEQYF. For the CDR3, the DNA is TGTGCCAGCAGCTTCCGGACATCATTCTCCTACGAGCAGTACTTC.

V usage is TRBV28 and J usage is TRBJ2-7; D call uncertain. Germline V gene sequence: CDR1 MDHEN, CDR2 SYDVKM. CDR3 length: 12 residues. Trimming stripped 10 bases from V and 3 bases from J, with 13 bases between. CDR3 sequence (DNA): TGTGCCACCCGATCGGTTAACTACGAGCAGTACTTC. Translating it yields CATRSVNYEQYF.

This clone appeared a single time. This chain links TRBV5-1 with TRBJ2-2, with 8 bases identical to TRBD1. Germline loops: CDR1 SGHRS, CDR2 YFSETQ. CDR3 size: 15 residues. V gave up 4 bases and J gave up 2 bases; unmatched junction bases: 4. CDR3 sequence: CASSPRGLNTGELFF. For the CDR3, the DNA is TGCGCCAGCAGCCCCAGGGGGCTTAACACCGGGGAGCTGTTTTTT.

This chain joins TRBV27 and TRBJ1-1; D is undetermined. This CDR3 contains 14 residues. Germline V gives CDR1 MNHEY, CDR2 SMNVEV (reference sequence). The V gene lost 2 bases and the J gene lost 3 bases, with 10 bases spanning the gap. The CDR3 loop reads CASSLGGIDTEAFF. In DNA, the CDR3 is TGTGCCAGCAGTTTAGGAGGGATCGACACTGAAGCTTTCTTT.

The chain is built from TRBV2 and TRBJ1-6, with D possibly being TRBD1 (5 bases). The V and J ends lost 6 bases and 5 bases respectively, with 11 bases between them. CDR3 length: 14 amino acids. CDR1 is SNHLY, CDR2 FYNNEI, per germline. DNA of the CDR3: TGTGCCAGCAGACCCGGGACTAATAATTCACCCCTCCACTTT. Translated: CASRPGTNNSPLHF.

This clone was picked up one time. This rearrangement joins TRBV29-1 to TRBJ1-1; no definite D call. Germline V gene sequence: CDR1 SQVTM, CDR2 ANQGSEA. The germline V and J ends were trimmed by 8 bases and 0 bases, with 7 bases remaining between them. The CDR3 is 11 amino acids. The CDR3 spells CSTHLNTEAFF. CDR3 nucleotides: TGCAGCACCCACCTGAACACTGAAGCTTTCTTT.

J is TRBJ1-2 and V is TRBV28, with 8 bases that match TRBD1. V lost 5 bases and J lost 7; bases outside the gene matches: 3. The CDR3 extends over 12 amino acids. The germline CDR1 and CDR2 sequences are MDHEN and SYDVKM. As DNA, the CDR3 is TGTGCCAGCAGTATAACAGGGGGTGGCTACACCTTC. This sequence encodes CASSITGGGYTF.